The clone carrying this TCR beta chain was observed a single time. The data derive from a study of blood T cell repertoires in COVID-19. The wider study: Acute and convalescent COVID-19 samples came from the United States, Italy and Spain.

Produced via immunoSEQ multiplex PCR; TCRdb's table is partial and in-frame only. The sample comprises 73,000 or so clones, about 83% of which are singletons, and 5% to 6% rests with the top ten. The CDR3 runs 15 residues. V lost 6 bases, J lost 1 base, and 8 bases stayed unmatched. Germline CDR1 and CDR2: MDHEN and SYDVKM. V and J are TRBV28 and TRBJ1-1; 7 bases match TRBD1. Sequencing was carried out using peripheral blood. The sequence derives from a man aged 45-65 years with active COVID-19. CDR3 in amino acids: CASSLDRRGNTEAFF. The CDR3 region has the DNA TGTGCCAGCAGCTTGGACAGGAGGGGGAACACTGAAGCTTTCTTT.